This T cell receptor beta chain was observed in a study of T cell responses to AZD1222 COVID-19 vaccine. Study details: Second-dose timings of about 4 or about 12 weeks were pooled.

Produced via immunoSEQ multiplex PCR; TCRdb's table is partial and in-frame only. The table has over 100,000 clones, around 90% seen once. Germline V gene data show CDR1 as SGHAT and CDR2 as FQNNGV. V was shortened by 0 bases and J by 6 bases, with 9 bases between the two germline ends. The CDR3 is 13 amino acids. The V gene is TRBV11-2, the J gene TRBJ2-7; D is unclear. The sample in question was peripheral blood, obtained on day 0 of AZD1222 vaccination. The receptor was derived from an adult in good health. The CDR3 loop is CASSLEFGGEQYF. In nucleotides, the CDR3 is TGTGCCAGCAGCTTAGAATTCGGCGGCGAGCAGTACTTC.